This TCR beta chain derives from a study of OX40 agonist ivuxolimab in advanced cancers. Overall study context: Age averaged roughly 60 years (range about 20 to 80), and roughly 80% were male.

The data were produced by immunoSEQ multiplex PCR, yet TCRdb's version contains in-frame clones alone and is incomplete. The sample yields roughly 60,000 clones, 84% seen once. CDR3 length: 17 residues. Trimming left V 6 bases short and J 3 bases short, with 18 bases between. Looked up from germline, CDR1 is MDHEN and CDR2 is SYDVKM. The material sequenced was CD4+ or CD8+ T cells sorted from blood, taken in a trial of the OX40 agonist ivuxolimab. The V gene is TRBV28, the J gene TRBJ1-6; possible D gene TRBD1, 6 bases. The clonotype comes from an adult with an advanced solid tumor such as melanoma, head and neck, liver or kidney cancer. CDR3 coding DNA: TGTGCCAGCAGCAACGTCCTACAGGGCTTCTATAATTCACCCCTCCACTTT. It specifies CASSNVLQGFYNSPLHF. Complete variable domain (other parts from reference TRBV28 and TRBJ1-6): DVKVTQSSRYLVKRTGEKVFLECVQDMDHENMFWYRQDPGLGLRLIYFSYDVKMKEKGDIPEGYSVSREKKERFSLILESASTNQTSMYLCASSNVLQGFYNSPLHFGNGTRLTVT.